A selection of T cell receptor beta chains follows, all from one sample in a study of blood T cell repertoires in COVID-19. Here immunoSEQ multiplex PCR was the method, and the copy in TCRdb shows in-frame clones only, minus some. In the table there are approximately 100,000 clones, 75% to 90% of which are singletons. The sequencing input was peripheral blood. The receptors here all came from a human donor in a cohort sampled during active or convalescent COVID-19. CDR3s include the opening cysteine and the closing phenylalanine or tryptophan. Fields, in order: D gene, J gene, V gene, clone size, CDR3 DNA, CDR3 protein. A D gene is named only where the DNA matches it firmly. Some rows mark clone size as missing; the rest say once, few, many or name a class of expanded clone.

d_call: -
j_call: TRBJ2-2
v_call: TRBV3-1/TRBV3-2
clone_size: -
cdr3_nt: TGTGCCAGCAGCCAAGGGCTGAACACCGGGGAGCTGTTTTTT
cdr3_aa: CASSQGLNTGELFF

d_call: TRBD1
j_call: TRBJ2-7
v_call: TRBV5-6
clone_size: -
cdr3_nt: TGTGCCAGCACCCACCAGGGACAGGGCTACGAGCAGTACTTC
cdr3_aa: CASTHQGQGYEQYF

d_call: -
j_call: TRBJ2-3
v_call: TRBV6-6
clone_size: -
cdr3_nt: TGTGCCAGCAGCCTCCCGACAGATACGCAGTATTTT
cdr3_aa: CASSLPTDTQYF

d_call: TRBD1
j_call: TRBJ1-5
v_call: TRBV28
clone_size: -
cdr3_nt: TGTGCCAGCAGTTTAAGGGCAGGGGGAGGACAGCCCCAGCATTTT
cdr3_aa: CASSLRAGGGQPQHF

d_call: -
j_call: TRBJ1-1
v_call: TRBV5-1
clone_size: -
cdr3_nt: TGCGCCCGCACCCGAGGGGGGGGGAACACTGAAGCTTTCTTT
cdr3_aa: CARTRGGGNTEAFF

d_call: TRBD1
j_call: TRBJ1-3
v_call: TRBV28
clone_size: -
cdr3_nt: TGTGCCACGGAACGGACAGGGACTGGAAACACCATATATTTT
cdr3_aa: CATERTGTGNTIYF

d_call: TRBD1
j_call: TRBJ2-1
v_call: TRBV11-2
clone_size: -
cdr3_nt: TGTGCCAGCAGCTTAAGGACAGGGACTTACAATGAGCAGTTCTTC
cdr3_aa: CASSLRTGTYNEQFF

d_call: -
j_call: TRBJ2-1
v_call: TRBV12-5
clone_size: -
cdr3_nt: TGTGCTAGTGGTCCCCAATCGAGGGGGGGTGAGCAGTTCTTC
cdr3_aa: CASGPQSRGGEQFF

d_call: TRBD1
j_call: TRBJ2-7
v_call: TRBV6-1
clone_size: once
cdr3_nt: TGTGCCAGCAGTGAACCAGGGACAGGGGCCTACGAGCAGTACTTC
cdr3_aa: CASSEPGTGAYEQYF

d_call: -
j_call: TRBJ2-3
v_call: TRBV7-2
clone_size: -
cdr3_nt: TGTGCCAGCAGCCGCAGACAGGAATCTAGCACAGATACGCAGTATTTT
cdr3_aa: CASSRRQESSTDTQYF